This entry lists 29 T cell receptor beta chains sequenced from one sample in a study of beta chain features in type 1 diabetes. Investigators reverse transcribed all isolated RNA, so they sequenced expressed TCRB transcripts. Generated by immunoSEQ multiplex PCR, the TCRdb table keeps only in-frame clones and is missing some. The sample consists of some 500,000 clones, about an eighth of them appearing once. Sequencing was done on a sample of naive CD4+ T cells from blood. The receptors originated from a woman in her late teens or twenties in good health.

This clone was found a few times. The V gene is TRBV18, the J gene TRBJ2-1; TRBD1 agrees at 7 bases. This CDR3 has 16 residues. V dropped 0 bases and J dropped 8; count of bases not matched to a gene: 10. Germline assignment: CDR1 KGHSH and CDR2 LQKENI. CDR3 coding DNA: TGTGCCAGCTCACCACCCGGCCCAGGGGGAGTGTATGAGCAGTTCTTC. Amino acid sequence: CASSPPGPGGVYEQFF.

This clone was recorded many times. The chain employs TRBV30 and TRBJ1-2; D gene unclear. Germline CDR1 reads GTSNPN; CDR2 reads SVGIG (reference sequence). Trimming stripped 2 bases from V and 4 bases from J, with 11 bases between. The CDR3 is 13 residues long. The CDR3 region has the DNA TGTGCCTGGAGTCTCAGCGTAAGCTATGGCTACACCTTC. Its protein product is CAWSLSVSYGYTF.

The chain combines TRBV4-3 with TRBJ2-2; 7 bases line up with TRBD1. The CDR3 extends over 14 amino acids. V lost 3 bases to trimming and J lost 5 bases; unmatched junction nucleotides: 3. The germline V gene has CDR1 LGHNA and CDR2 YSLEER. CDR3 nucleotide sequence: TGCGCCAGCAGCCACACGACAGGGACCGGGGAGCTGTTTTTT. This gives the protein CASSHTTGTGELFF.

CDR3 in amino acids: CSVASGSSTDTQYF. In nucleotides, the CDR3 is TGCAGCGTTGCTAGCGGTTCTAGCACAGATACGCAGTATTTT. The rearrangement uses TRBV29-1 and TRBJ2-3; 7 bases fit TRBD2. The germline gives CDR1 SQVTM, CDR2 ANQGSEA. This CDR3 is built from 14 residues. Unmatched junction bases numbered 4, after V lost 4 bases and J lost 0 bases.

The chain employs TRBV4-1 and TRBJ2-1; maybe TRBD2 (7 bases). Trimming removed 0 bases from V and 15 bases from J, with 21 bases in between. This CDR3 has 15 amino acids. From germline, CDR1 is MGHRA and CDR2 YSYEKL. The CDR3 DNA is TGCGCCAGCAGCCAAGATCGGGGGGCCTTCGTTCTTCGGTTCTTC. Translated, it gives CASSQDRGAFVLRFF.

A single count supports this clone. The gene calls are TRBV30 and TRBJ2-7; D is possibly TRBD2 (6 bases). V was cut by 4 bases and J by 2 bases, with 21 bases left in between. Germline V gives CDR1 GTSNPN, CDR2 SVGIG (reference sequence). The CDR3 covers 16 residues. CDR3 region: CAWNPGSGPPTYEQYF. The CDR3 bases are TGTGCCTGGAACCCGGGGAGCGGGCCCCCCACCTACGAGCAGTACTTC.

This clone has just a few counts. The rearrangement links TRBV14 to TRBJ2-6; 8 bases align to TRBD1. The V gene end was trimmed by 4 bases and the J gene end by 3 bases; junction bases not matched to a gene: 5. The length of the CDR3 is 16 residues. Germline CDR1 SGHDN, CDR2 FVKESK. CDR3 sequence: CASSRPDRVGANVLTF. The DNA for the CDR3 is TGTGCCAGCAGCCGCCCGGACAGGGTTGGGGCCAACGTCCTGACTTTC.

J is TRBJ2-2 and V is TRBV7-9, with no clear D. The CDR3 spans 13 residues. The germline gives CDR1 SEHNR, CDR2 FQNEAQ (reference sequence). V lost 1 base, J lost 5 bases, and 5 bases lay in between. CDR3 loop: CASSLEGTGELFF. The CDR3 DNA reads TGTGCCAGCAGCTTAGAAGGAACCGGGGAGCTGTTTTTT.

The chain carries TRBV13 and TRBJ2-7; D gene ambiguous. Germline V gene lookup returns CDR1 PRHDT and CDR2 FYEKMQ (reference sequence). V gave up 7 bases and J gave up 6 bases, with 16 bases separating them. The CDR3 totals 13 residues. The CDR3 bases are TGTGCCAGCACCCCCCGTGTTCCCTGCGAGCAGTACTTC. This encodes CASTPRVPCEQYF. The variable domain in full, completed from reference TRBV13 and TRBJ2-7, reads AAGVIQSPRHLIKEKRETATLKCYPIPRHDTVYWYQQGPGQDPQFLISFYEKMQSDKGSIPDRFSAQQFSDYHSELNMSSLELGDSALYFCASTPRVPCEQYFGPGTRLTVT.

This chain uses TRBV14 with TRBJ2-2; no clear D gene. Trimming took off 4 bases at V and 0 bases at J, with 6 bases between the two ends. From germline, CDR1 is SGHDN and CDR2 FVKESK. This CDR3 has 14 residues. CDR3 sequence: CASSPQTNTGELFF. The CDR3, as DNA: TGTGCCAGCAGCCCACAAACGAACACCGGGGAGCTGTTTTTT.

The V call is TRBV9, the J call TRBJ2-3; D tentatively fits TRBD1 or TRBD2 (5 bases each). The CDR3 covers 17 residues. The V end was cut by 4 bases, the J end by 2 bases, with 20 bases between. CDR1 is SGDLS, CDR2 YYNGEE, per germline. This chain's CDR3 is CASSIHGAMDPTDTQYF. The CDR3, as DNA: TGTGCCAGCAGCATCCACGGGGCCATGGATCCCACAGATACGCAGTATTTT.

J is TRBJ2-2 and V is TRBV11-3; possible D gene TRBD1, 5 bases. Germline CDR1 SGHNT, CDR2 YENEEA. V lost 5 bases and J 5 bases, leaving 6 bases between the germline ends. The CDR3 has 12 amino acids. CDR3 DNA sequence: TGTGCCAGCAGCCCAGGGACCGGGGAGCTGTTTTTT. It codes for CASSPGTGELFF.

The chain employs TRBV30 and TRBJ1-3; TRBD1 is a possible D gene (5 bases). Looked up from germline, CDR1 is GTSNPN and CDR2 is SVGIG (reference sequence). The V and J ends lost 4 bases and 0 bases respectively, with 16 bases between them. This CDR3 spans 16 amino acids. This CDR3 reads CAWITNGASSGNTIYF. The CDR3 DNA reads TGTGCCTGGATCACCAACGGGGCCTCCTCTGGAAACACCATATATTTT.

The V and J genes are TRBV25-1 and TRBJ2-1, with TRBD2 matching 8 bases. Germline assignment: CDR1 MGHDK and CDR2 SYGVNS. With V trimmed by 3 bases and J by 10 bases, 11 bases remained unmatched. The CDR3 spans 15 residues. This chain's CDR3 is CASSDSSAGVGEQFF. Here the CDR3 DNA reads TGTGCCAGCAGTGATTCCTCAGCGGGAGTGGGAGAGCAGTTCTTC. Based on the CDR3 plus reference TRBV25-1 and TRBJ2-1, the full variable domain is EADIYQTPRYLVIGTGKKITLECSQTMGHDKMYWYQQDPGMELHLIHYSYGVNSTEKGDLSSESTVSRIRTEHFPLTLESARPSHTSQYLCASSDSSAGVGEQFFGPGTRLTVL.

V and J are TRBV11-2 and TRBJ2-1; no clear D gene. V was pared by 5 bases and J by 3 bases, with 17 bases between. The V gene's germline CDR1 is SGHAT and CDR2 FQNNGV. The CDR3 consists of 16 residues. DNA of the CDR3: TGTGCCAGCAGCCCCCGGGCCACCTCCCACTACAATGAGCAGTTCTTC. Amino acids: CASSPRATSHYNEQFF.

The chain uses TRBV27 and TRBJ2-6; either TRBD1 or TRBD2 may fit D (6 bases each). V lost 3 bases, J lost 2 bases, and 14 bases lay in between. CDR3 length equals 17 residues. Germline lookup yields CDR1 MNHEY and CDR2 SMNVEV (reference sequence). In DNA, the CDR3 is TGTGCCAGCAGTTTGCTAGTTAGGGGGGCTGGGGCCAACGTCCTGACTTTC. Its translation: CASSLLVRGAGANVLTF. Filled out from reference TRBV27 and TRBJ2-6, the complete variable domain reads EAQVTQNPRYLITVTGKKLTVTCSQNMNHEYMSWYRQDPGLGLRQIYYSMNVEVTDKGDVPEGYKVSRKEKRNFPLILESPSPNQTSLYFCASSLLVRGAGANVLTFGAGSRLTVL.

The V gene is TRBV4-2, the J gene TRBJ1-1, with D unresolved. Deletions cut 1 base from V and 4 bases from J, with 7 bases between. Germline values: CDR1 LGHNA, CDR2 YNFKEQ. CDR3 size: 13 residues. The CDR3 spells CASSQVKRTEAFF. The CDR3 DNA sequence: TGTGCCAGCAGCCAAGTCAAACGCACTGAAGCTTTCTTT.

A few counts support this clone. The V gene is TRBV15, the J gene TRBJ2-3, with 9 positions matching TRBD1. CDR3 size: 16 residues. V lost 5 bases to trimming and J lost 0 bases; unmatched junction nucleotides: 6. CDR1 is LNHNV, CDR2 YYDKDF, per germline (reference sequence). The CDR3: CATSGRDRASTDTQYF. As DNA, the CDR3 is TGTGCCACCAGCGGACGGGACAGGGCTAGCACAGATACGCAGTATTTT. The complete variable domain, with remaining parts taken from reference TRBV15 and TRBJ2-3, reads DAMVIQNPRYQVTQFGKPVTLSCSQTLNHNVMYWYQQKSSQAPKLLFHYYDKDFNNEADTPDNFQSRRPNTSFCFLDIRSPGLGDTAMYLCATSGRDRASTDTQYFGPGTRLTVL.

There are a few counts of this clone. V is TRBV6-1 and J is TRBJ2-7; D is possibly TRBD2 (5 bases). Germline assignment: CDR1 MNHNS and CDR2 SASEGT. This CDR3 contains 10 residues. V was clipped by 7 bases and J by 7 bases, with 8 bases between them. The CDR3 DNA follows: TGTGCCAGCACCTCGGGGGAGCAGTACGTC. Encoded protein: CASTSGEQYV.

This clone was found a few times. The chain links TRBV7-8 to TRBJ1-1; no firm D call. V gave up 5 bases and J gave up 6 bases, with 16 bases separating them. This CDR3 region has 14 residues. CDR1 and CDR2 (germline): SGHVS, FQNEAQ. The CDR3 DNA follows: TGTGCCAGCAGCCTACGTCCGGGGAGCGCTGAAGCTTTCTTT. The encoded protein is CASSLRPGSAEAFF. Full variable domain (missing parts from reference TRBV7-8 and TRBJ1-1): GAGVSQSPRYKVAKRGQDVALRCDPISGHVSLFWYQQALGQGPEFLTYFQNEAQLDKSGLPSDRFFAERPEGSVSTLKIQRTQQEDSAVYLCASSLRPGSAEAFFGQGTRLTVV.

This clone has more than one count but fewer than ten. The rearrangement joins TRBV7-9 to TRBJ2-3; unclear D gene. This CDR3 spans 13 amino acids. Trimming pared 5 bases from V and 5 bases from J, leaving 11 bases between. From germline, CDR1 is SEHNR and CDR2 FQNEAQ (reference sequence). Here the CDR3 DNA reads TGTGCCAGCAGCCCTACTTGGGGAGATACGCAGTATTTT. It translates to CASSPTWGDTQYF.

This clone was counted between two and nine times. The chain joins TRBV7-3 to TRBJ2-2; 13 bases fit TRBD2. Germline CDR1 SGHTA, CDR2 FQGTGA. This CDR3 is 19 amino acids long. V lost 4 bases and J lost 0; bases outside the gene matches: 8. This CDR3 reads CASSSHRTSGSTNTGELFF. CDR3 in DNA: TGTGCCAGCAGCTCCCACCGGACTAGCGGGAGTACGAACACCGGGGAGCTGTTTTTT.

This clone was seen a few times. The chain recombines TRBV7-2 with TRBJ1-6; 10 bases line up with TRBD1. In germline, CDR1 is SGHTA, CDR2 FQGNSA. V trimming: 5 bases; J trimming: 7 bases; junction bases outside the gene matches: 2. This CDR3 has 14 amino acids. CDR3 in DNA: TGTGCCAGCAGCCCGGGACAGGGGAATTCACCCCTCCACTTT. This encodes CASSPGQGNSPLHF.

The DNA for the CDR3 is TGTGCCAGTGTAAAAAGGCTTAGACAAGAGACCCAGTACTTC. Translated, it gives CASVKRLRQETQYF. The chain carries TRBV7-9 and TRBJ2-5; D not certain. V lost 9 bases and J 2 bases, leaving 16 bases between the germline ends. Looked up from germline, CDR1 is SEHNR and CDR2 is FQNEAQ (reference sequence). This CDR3 comprises 14 residues.

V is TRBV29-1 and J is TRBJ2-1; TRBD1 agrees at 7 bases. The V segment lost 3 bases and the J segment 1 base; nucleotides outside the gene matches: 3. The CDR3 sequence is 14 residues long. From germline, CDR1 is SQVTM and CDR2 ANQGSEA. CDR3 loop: CSVEARGSYNEQFF. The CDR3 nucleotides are TGCAGCGTTGAGGCCAGGGGGTCCTACAATGAGCAGTTCTTC.

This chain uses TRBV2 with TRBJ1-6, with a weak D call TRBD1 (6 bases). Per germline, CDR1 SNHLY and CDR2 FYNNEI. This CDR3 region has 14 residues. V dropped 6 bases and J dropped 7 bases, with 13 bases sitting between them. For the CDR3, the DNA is TGTGCCAGCAGCCCCCGTCAGGGGAATTCACCCCTCCACTTT. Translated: CASSPRQGNSPLHF.

Written as DNA, the CDR3 is TGTGCCAGCAGTTACGATAACTCTGGGGCCAACGTCCTGACTTTC. Its translation: CASSYDNSGANVLTF. The V call is TRBV6-5, the J call TRBJ2-6, with D hard to call. Germline loops: CDR1 MNHEY, CDR2 SVGAGI. Deletions cut 2 bases from V and 0 bases from J, with 5 bases between. This CDR3 comprises 15 residues.

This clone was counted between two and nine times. The CDR3 nucleotides are TGCAGCGTTGGGGGACAGACAGATACGCAGTATTTT. It codes for CSVGGQTDTQYF. V gene TRBV29-1 combines with J gene TRBJ2-3; 7 bases align to TRBD1. Germline V gene data show CDR1 as SQVTM and CDR2 as ANQGSEA. The CDR3 contains 12 residues. Trimming took 4 bases from V and 3 from J; bases not matched to a gene: 1.

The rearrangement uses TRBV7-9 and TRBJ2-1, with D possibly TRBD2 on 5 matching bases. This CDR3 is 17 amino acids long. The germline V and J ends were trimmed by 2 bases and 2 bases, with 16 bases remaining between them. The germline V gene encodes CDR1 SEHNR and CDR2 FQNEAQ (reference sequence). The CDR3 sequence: CASSLPYVGKAYNEQFF. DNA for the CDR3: TGTGCCAGCAGCTTACCCTATGTCGGGAAGGCCTACAATGAGCAGTTCTTC.